A single sample is the source of the 2 T cell receptor beta chains below, sequenced in a study of regulatory T cells in long-lasting Graves disease. This sample's time point: persistent/refractory GD, antithyroid drugs over 5 years with positive TRAb. Researchers made the TCR library from RNA that was extracted from PBMCs. For TCR beta, libraries came from iRepertoire HTBI primers and Arm-PCR of CDR3 regions. TCRdb re-derived calls from the multiplex PCR reads in MiXCR, one entry per CDR3 protein. Of 400,000 to 500,000 distinct CDR3 sequences listed, around 20% are singletons. This sample comprised peripheral blood mononuclear cells (PBMCs), obtained when the disease was refractory, from a patient treated with antithyroid drugs. The receptors were gathered from a female donor with Graves disease.

The V and J genes are TRBV20-1 and TRBJ2-7, with D tentatively TRBD1 or TRBD2 (5 bases each). The CDR3 sequence is 14 residues long. Germline CDR1 is DFQATT and CDR2 is SNEGSKA (reference sequence). The V gene lost 7 bases and the J gene lost 10 bases, with 26 bases spanning the gap. The CDR3 loop reads CSVGPGTVVLGQYF. The CDR3 coding sequence is TGCAGTGTCGGCCCCGGGACGGTGGTTTTGGGACAGTACTTC.

This clonotype showed up just a few times. A much larger clonotype is one base distant, so this may be a read error. V is TRBV11-2 and J is TRBJ2-2; D may be TRBD1 or TRBD2 (5 bases each). The CDR3 runs to 15 residues. The germline V gene has CDR1 SGHAT and CDR2 FQNNGV. As DNA, the CDR3 is TGTGCCAGCAGCTTAGAACAAATTGGGACCGGGGAGCTGTCTTTT. Protein sequence: CASSLEQIGTGELSF.